This paragraph covers one T cell receptor beta chain sequence. This specimen comes from a study of blood T cell repertoires in COVID-19. Study overall: From the United States, Italy and Spain came samples of acute and convalescent COVID-19. Nucleic acid was either cDNA or gDNA, and it came from T cells, B-cell-depleted T cells, or PBMCs.

CDR1 and CDR2 from the germline V gene are MGHRA and YSYEKL. The CDR3 is 15 amino acids. V lost 0 bases to trimming and J lost 2 bases, with 11 bases between them. TCRdb keeps only in-frame clones here, not all; method: immunoSEQ multiplex PCR. The repertoire includes under 170,000 clones, approximately 86% of them detected once, and less than 3.5% sits in the top ten. The origin of this receptor is a man in his 70s with acute or convalescent COVID-19. The sequenced sample consisted of peripheral blood. This chain uses TRBV4-1 with TRBJ2-7; the D gene is possibly TRBD2 (6 bases). The CDR3 region has the DNA TGCGCCAGCAGCCAAGATTCGGCGGGAACCTACGAGCAGTACTTC. Protein product: CASSQDSAGTYEQYF.